This entry describes one TCR beta chain. Its antigen specificity is not known. No base-level quality is on record; no much larger clone is a single base apart. The sample's time point, from its label and the paper: before hematopoietic stem cell transplant. PRAID was characterized by prominent immunodeficiency alongside autoinflammation. Prior to TRB sequencing, T-cell subsets (conventional T cells, CD8+ T cells, regulatory T cells, T follicular helper cells) were sorted. To prepare the library, the immunoSEQ multiplex PCR assay was applied. As for how the authors treated the data: Repertoire diversity was quantified with Shannon entropy, accounting for clonal size distribution. The Gini-Simpson index (Simpson_1-D) was used to measure inequality in clonotype distribution. This is the immuneACCESS table as TCRdb keeps it, with only in-frame sequences that have V and J called. A part of the clones is gone; compared with another copy, unresolved V genes explain less than half, and the rest is unexplained. Clone size and V and J calls were adopted from that table, with D and trimming inferred from the DNA. For this sample there are tens of thousands of clones; 82% appear just once. The ten most abundant clones make up less than 3% of the sample.

The entry originates in a study of stem cell transplantation in POMP-related autoinflammatory disease (TCRdb year 2021). About the study as a whole: The study hypothesis was that defective thymoproteasomes impair MHC class I-dependent CD8+ T-cell differentiation and positive selection, which skews the TRB repertoire. Before transplant, patients showed CD4+ naive T-cell skewing, low CD8+ T-cell proportions, and reduced T-cell cytokine secretion. To find out how POMP deficiency affects T-cell receptor beta repertoire diversity and CDR3 characteristics, high-throughput TRB sequencing was used. Broader findings and caveats from the paper: The number of unique TRB V-J gene pairings in PRAID patients was restricted. In PRAID patients, the trend toward lower diversity and increased clonality reached statistical significance only for regulatory T cells. A trend toward lower TRB diversity and higher clonality was observed in PRAID patients across all analyzed T-cell subsets.

The germline V gene yields KGHSH for CDR1 and LQKENI for CDR2. The CDR3 has 15 amino acids, counting the end cysteine and phenylalanine. Only CDR3 DNA remains: 45 bases, in frame from the first base. Trimming removed 6 bases from V and 0 bases from J, leaving 11 bases between the germline ends. The V and J genes are TRBV18 and TRBJ1-4, and the D gene may be TRBD1, 6 bases matching. The TCR was taken from a human donor with POMP-related autoinflammation and immune dysregulation (PRAID). The sample consisted of CD4+ T cells from PBMCs, taken before stem cell transplantation. The CDR3: CASSGTQTTNEKLFF. The bases read TGTGCCAGCTCGGGGACACAGACAACTAATGAAAAACTGTTTTTT.